These T cell receptor beta chains were read from a single sample in a study of identical twins. TCRdb independently ran MiXCR on the 5' RACE reads; one entry per CDR3 protein. The table has roughly 720,000 distinct CDR3 sequences, roughly 18% seen once. These data were likewise used in another study, on T cells expressing NK-cell markers.

Sample: PBMCs. These receptors were taken from a young woman in good health. The CDR3 runs from the conserved cysteine through the conserved F or W. The D gene is left open where the match is weak. Clone size is given for some rows only: seen once, a few or many times, or a class if the clone is expanded.

TRBV6-5	TRBJ1-2	few	NA	CASSYSPGSYGYTF	TGTGCCAGCAGTTACTCGCCGGGAAGCTATGGCTACACCTTC
TRBV7-6	TRBJ2-3	NA	NA	CASSLGASLGPTDTQYF	TGTGCCAGCAGCTTAGGCGCCTCTCTGGGTCCTACAGATACGCAGTATTTT
TRBV7-8	TRBJ2-3	NA	TRBD2	CASSRASGYTDTQYF	TGTGCCAGCAGCCGGGCTAGCGGGTACACAGATACGCAGTATTTT
TRBV12-3/TRBV12-4	TRBJ1-2	NA	NA	CASSQRTDGGYTF	TGTGCCAGCAGCCAACGGACAGACGGCGGCTACACCTTC
TRBV14	TRBJ1-4	NA	NA	CASSLQGSGEKLFF	TGTGCCAGCAGCCTACAGGGTTCGGGTGAAAAACTGTTTTTT
TRBV12-3/TRBV12-4	TRBJ2-1	many	NA	CASSFAGNEQFF	TGTGCCAGCAGTTTCGCGGGCAATGAGCAGTTCTTC
TRBV24-1	TRBJ2-2	few	NA	CATSDLKGELFF	TGTGCCACCAGTGATTTAAAGGGGGAGCTGTTTTTT
TRBV5-1	TRBJ2-1	NA	NA	CASRDHTLSYNEQFF	TGCGCCAGTAGGGACCACACCCTCTCCTACAATGAGCAGTTCTTC
TRBV29-1	TRBJ2-4	few	NA	CSVIGGSIQYF	TGCAGCGTTATAGGGGGGAGCATTCAGTACTTC
TRBV4-3	TRBJ2-6	NA	NA	CASSQDWTAGANVLTF	TGCGCCAGCAGCCAGGACTGGACAGCTGGGGCCAACGTCCTGACTTTC
TRBV25-1	TRBJ1-1	few	TRBD1	CASSEDRDSITEAFF	TGTGCCAGCAGTGAAGACCGGGACAGTATAACTGAAGCTTTCTTT
TRBV3-1	TRBJ1-2	few	NA	CASSPQTGVSYGYTF	TGTGCCAGCAGCCCCCAGACAGGCGTTAGCTATGGCTACACCTTC
TRBV5-1	TRBJ2-2	NA	NA	CASGWTVPGELFF	TGCGCCAGCGGCTGGACAGTCCCCGGGGAGCTGTTTTTT
TRBV6-1	TRBJ1-2	few	NA	CAGRQSSYYGYTF	TGTGCCGGTCGACAGTCGAGTTACTATGGCTACACCTTC
TRBV7-2	TRBJ2-7	NA	NA	CASSSTGTGYEQYF	TGTGCCAGCAGCTCGACAGGGACTGGCTACGAGCAGTACTTC
TRBV5-1	TRBJ2-1	NA	NA	CASSPQVARDPKEQFF	TGCGCCAGCAGCCCCCAGGTAGCGAGGGACCCAAAGGAGCAGTTCTTC
TRBV29-1	TRBJ2-1	few	NA	CSAGGTRSNEQFF	TGCAGCGCTGGGGGGACTCGATCCAATGAGCAGTTCTTC
TRBV29-1	TRBJ2-3	few	TRBD2	CSVEGLAGANPSTDTQYF	TGCAGCGTTGAAGGGCTAGCGGGAGCCAATCCTAGCACAGATACGCAGTATTTT
TRBV12-3/TRBV12-4	TRBJ2-1	few	TRBD2	CASTTSGGARNEQFF	TGTGCCAGCACCACTAGCGGGGGGGCGAGGAATGAGCAGTTCTTC
TRBV10-3	TRBJ2-5	NA	NA	CAISPGGGETQYF	TGTGCCATCAGCCCTGGTGGCGGAGAGACCCAGTACTTC
TRBV5-4	TRBJ2-1	NA	NA	CASSLDAGSPLDEQFF	TGTGCCAGCAGCTTGGACGCGGGAAGTCCCTTGGATGAGCAGTTCTTC
TRBV5-6	TRBJ1-2	NA	TRBD1	CASSEVNNRGDGYTF	TGTGCCAGCAGCGAGGTTAATAACAGGGGCGACGGCTACACCTTC
TRBV6-1	TRBJ2-1	NA	NA	CASSEWLASSYNEQFF	TGTGCCAGCAGTGAATGGTTAGCAAGCTCCTACAATGAGCAGTTCTTC
TRBV12-3/TRBV12-4	TRBJ2-5	NA	NA	CASSWRVGETQYF	TGTGCCAGCAGTTGGAGGGTCGGGGAGACCCAGTACTTC
TRBV20-1	TRBJ1-1	NA	NA	CSAPIPGGTEAFF	TGCAGTGCCCCTATCCCAGGAGGCACTGAAGCTTTCTTT
TRBV20-1	TRBJ1-6	NA	NA	CSANREGLSPLHF	TGCAGTGCGAACAGGGAGGGTCTTTCACCCCTCCACTTT
TRBV5-1	TRBJ2-5	NA	TRBD2	CASSSGTTETQYF	TGCGCCAGCAGCTCCGGGACTACAGAGACCCAGTACTTC
TRBV10-2	TRBJ2-1	NA	TRBD2	CASSGGGANYNEQFF	TGCGCCAGCAGTGGCGGGGGGGCCAATTACAATGAGCAGTTCTTC
TRBV20-1	TRBJ1-5	NA	NA	CSATDPAGRLNQPQHF	TGCAGTGCAACTGATCCGGCAGGCCGGCTCAATCAGCCCCAGCATTTT
TRBV7-9	TRBJ2-1	NA	TRBD2	CASNPGLADHEQFF	TGTGCCAGCAACCCGGGACTAGCGGACCATGAGCAGTTCTTC
TRBV20-1	TRBJ2-1	few	NA	CSARGLVGGLPYNEQFF	TGCAGTGCTAGAGGGCTGGTCGGGGGACTGCCCTACAATGAGCAGTTCTTC
TRBV12-3/TRBV12-4	TRBJ2-7	many	TRBD2	CASSWDPRDYLALDF	TGTGCCAGCAGTTGGGATCCCCGGGACTACTTAGCGCTAGACTTC
TRBV7-9	TRBJ2-2	NA	NA	CASSSLISGELFF	TGTGCCAGCAGCTCTCTAATTTCCGGGGAGCTGTTTTTT
TRBV12-3/TRBV12-4	TRBJ1-1	many	NA	CASSNRDFNTEAFF	TGTGCCAGCAGTAACCGGGACTTCAACACTGAAGCTTTCTTT
TRBV2	TRBJ2-7	NA	NA	CASSDRGWGEQYF	TGTGCCAGCAGTGACCGGGGTTGGGGCGAGCAGTACTTC